What follows are 25 T cell receptor beta chains derived from one specimen sequenced in a study of vaccination and CD4 T cells after COVID-19. The antigens these receptors bind are not known. As to treatment: approximately 11-day PBMC culture with coronavirus spike peptide pools or control peptides (ViraFEST assay). Cultured CD4+ T-cell DNA underwent Oncomine TCR Beta short-read sequencing. TCRdb re-derived calls from the PCR reads in MiXCR, one entry per CDR3 protein. The table has around 10,000 distinct CDR3 sequences, 55% to 75% seen once. The sequenced sample consisted of CD4+ T cells from blood, cultured in vitro. The receptors stem from a human donor who had recovered from COVID-19.

V gene TRBV2 combines with J gene TRBJ1-2, with D hard to call. CDR3 size: 11 residues. Looked up from germline, CDR1 is SNHLY and CDR2 is FYNNEI. Trimming left V 7 bases short and J 6 bases short, with 9 bases between. The CDR3 protein is CASNRRHGYTF. The CDR3 region has the DNA TGTGCCAGCAACCGACGACATGGCTACACCTTC.

The chain employs TRBV9 and TRBJ1-4; TRBD1 might be the D (5 bases). With 0 bases removed from V and 4 bases from J, the gap between germline ends came to 10 bases. Germline V gene sequence: CDR1 SGDLS, CDR2 YYNGEE. The CDR3 loop spans 15 amino acids. CDR3 loop: CASSVAQGVNEKLFF. The CDR3 coding sequence is TGTGCCAGCAGCGTAGCGCAAGGGGTTAATGAAAAACTGTTTTTT.

This rearrangement joins TRBV14 to TRBJ1-1; D unclear. CDR1 is SGHDN and CDR2 is FVKESK in the germline V gene. CDR3 length equals 12 residues. Between the trimmed V and J ends, which lost 3 bases and 8 bases, there was a span of 10 bases. CDR3 amino acids: CASSQAGWEAFF. The CDR3 DNA is TGTGCCAGCAGCCAGGCAGGTTGGGAAGCTTTCTTT.

This clonotype was recorded a few times. The chain employs TRBV20-1 and TRBJ1-6; 9 bases align to TRBD1. The germline CDR1 and CDR2 sequences are DFQATT and SNEGSKA (reference sequence). The CDR3 is made up of 17 amino acids. With V trimmed by 0 bases and J by 7 bases, 10 bases remained unmatched. CDR3 nucleotide sequence: TGCAGTGCTAGAGATGGGACGGGACAGGGTAGCAATTCACCCCTCCACTTT. It encodes CSARDGTGQGSNSPLHF.

J is TRBJ2-3 and V is TRBV7-2, with a tentative D call TRBD2 (6 bases). V was pared by 5 bases and J by 2 bases, with 14 bases between. Germline V gene data show CDR1 as SGHTA and CDR2 as FQGNSA. The CDR3 is made up of 15 amino acids. For the CDR3, the DNA is TGTGCCAGCAGCACAGCCCGGACTATCACAGATACGCAGTATTTT. Encoded protein: CASSTARTITDTQYF.

The chain combines TRBV5-6 with TRBJ1-5; possibly TRBD1 for D (6 bases). This CDR3 spans 16 amino acids. With 4 bases removed from V and 2 bases from J, the gap between germline ends came to 16 bases. The germline gives CDR1 SGHDT, CDR2 YYEEEE. The CDR3 DNA is TGTGCCAGCAGCGCGGGTCGGGGGGCGCGCAATCAGCCCCAGCATTTT. It encodes CASSAGRGARNQPQHF.

The chain employs TRBV7-3 and TRBJ1-6; D may be TRBD1 (5 bases). Trimming pared 5 bases from V and 9 bases from J, leaving 17 bases between. The CDR3 contains 15 residues. CDR1 is SGHTA, CDR2 FQGTGA, per germline. The CDR3 protein is CASSPEAGGGSPLHF. Written as DNA, the CDR3 is TGTGCCAGCAGCCCCGAGGCGGGGGGGGGTTCACCCCTCCACTTT. Full variable domain (remainder filled in from reference TRBV7-3 and TRBJ1-6): GAGVSQTPSNKVTEKGKYVELRCDPISGHTALYWYRQSLGQGPEFLIYFQGTGAADDSGLPNDRFFAVRPEGSVSTLKIQRTERGDSAVYLCASSPEAGGGSPLHFGNGTRLTVT.

This clonotype was detected only a few times. V is TRBV6-1 and J is TRBJ1-6; 9 positions match TRBD1. The CDR3 is 17 amino acids. Germline V lookup: CDR1 MNHNS, CDR2 SASEGT. The trim removed 6 bases at V and 6 bases at J, leaving 12 bases unmatched. The CDR3 region has the DNA TGTGCCAGCAGACCAGGAGGTACAGGGGGCCTTAATTCACCCCTCCACTTT. Protein: CASRPGGTGGLNSPLHF.

The V call is TRBV6-5, the J call TRBJ1-5; 9 bases line up with TRBD1. Unmatched junction bases numbered 13, after V lost 4 bases and J lost 9 bases. Germline V gene data show CDR1 as MNHEY and CDR2 as SVGAGI. The CDR3 length is 16 residues. The CDR3 reads CASSSHSGQGRRPQHF. The CDR3 DNA is TGTGCCAGCAGTTCCCACTCGGGACAGGGCAGAAGGCCCCAGCATTTT.

The CDR3 loop is CASSMTGVTSYEQYF. CDR3 coding DNA: TGTGCCAGTAGTATGACAGGGGTCACCTCCTACGAGCAGTACTTC. This rearrangement joins TRBV19 to TRBJ2-7; 8 bases are a match to TRBD1. The germline CDR1 and CDR2 sequences are LNHDA and SQIVND (reference sequence). This CDR3 spans 15 amino acids. V lost 3 bases, J lost 0 bases, and 4 bases stayed unmatched. Supplemented by reference TRBV19 and TRBJ2-7, the full variable domain reads DGGITQSPKYLFRKEGQNVTLSCEQNLNHDAMYWYRQDPGQGLRLIYYSQIVNDFQKGDIAEGYSVSREKKESFPLTVTSAQKNPTAFYLCASSMTGVTSYEQYFGPGTRLTVT.

Here the CDR3 reads CASSIGDGGSPLHF. CDR3 nucleotide sequence: TGTGCCAGTAGTATAGGGGACGGGGGCTCACCCCTCCACTTT. The chain recombines TRBV19 with TRBJ1-6, with D tentatively TRBD1 (6 bases). The CDR3 is 14 residues long. CDR1 LNHDA and CDR2 SQIVND come from the germline V gene (reference sequence). V was pared by 1 base and J by 10 bases, with 11 bases between.

V gene TRBV6-5 combines with J gene TRBJ1-2, with D perhaps TRBD1 (6 bases). Germline V gene data show CDR1 as MNHEY and CDR2 as SVGAGI. V lost 2 bases and J 4 bases, leaving 14 bases between the germline ends. The CDR3 is made up of 15 amino acids. CDR3 nucleotides: TGTGCCAGCAGTTACACCGGACAGTTTTCCTATGGCTACACCTTC. It encodes CASSYTGQFSYGYTF.

As DNA, the CDR3 is TGTGCCAGCAGGGACGCCGGGACATCCGAAAAACTGTTTTTT. The encoded protein is CASRDAGTSEKLFF. This chain joins TRBV27 and TRBJ1-4, with D possibly TRBD1 on 6 matching bases. V lost 6 bases, J lost 8 bases, and 16 bases lay in between. This CDR3 has 14 residues. Germline-derived CDR1 and CDR2 are MNHEY and SMNVEV (reference sequence).

The chain carries TRBV2 and TRBJ1-3; the match to TRBD1 covers 8 bases. This CDR3 is built from 15 residues. The V gene end was trimmed by 3 bases and the J gene end by 2 bases; junction bases not matched to a gene: 3. Germline lookup yields CDR1 SNHLY and CDR2 FYNNEI. The CDR3, as DNA: TGTGCCAGCAGTGATTTCAGGGGGCCTGGAAACACCATATATTTT. The encoded protein is CASSDFRGPGNTIYF. Full variable domain (remainder filled in from reference TRBV2 and TRBJ1-3): EPEVTQTPSHQVTQMGQEVILRCVPISNHLYFYWYRQILGQKVEFLVSFYNNEISEKSEIFDDQFSVERPDGSNFTLKIRSTKLEDSAMYFCASSDFRGPGNTIYFGEGSWLTVV.

This clonotype was seen more than once but under ten times. V and J are TRBV29-1 and TRBJ1-2, with D uncertain. The germline V gene has CDR1 SQVTM and CDR2 ANQGSEA. This CDR3 comprises 11 residues. Between the trimmed V and J ends, which lost 5 bases and 5 bases, there was a span of 9 bases. This chain's CDR3 is CSVLGLYGYTF. The CDR3, as DNA: TGCAGCGTTTTGGGCCTTTATGGCTACACCTTC.

The CDR3: CASSGYRGRTEAFF. DNA of the CDR3: TGTGCCAGCAGTGGGTATCGGGGGCGCACTGAAGCTTTCTTT. The V and J genes are TRBV2 and TRBJ1-1; perhaps TRBD1 as D (6 bases). The V and J ends lost 4 bases and 4 bases respectively, with 13 bases between them. CDR1 and CDR2 (germline): SNHLY, FYNNEI. The CDR3 totals 14 residues.

The chain carries TRBV12-3 or TRBV12-4 and TRBJ2-5, with D perhaps matching TRBD1 (6 bases). The CDR3 totals 12 residues. Trimming left V 2 bases short and J 5 bases short, with 6 bases between. The CDR3 bases are TGTGCCAGCAGTTTAACAGGGGAGACCCAGTACTTC. The encoded protein is CASSLTGETQYF.

V usage is TRBV12-3 or TRBV12-4 and J usage is TRBJ1-5; TRBD1 agrees at 9 bases. CDR3 size: 15 residues. Losses at the gene ends were 4 bases for V and 2 bases for J; bases not matched to a gene: 3. The chain's CDR3 is CASSSRTGGNQPQHF. CDR3 nucleotide sequence: TGTGCCAGCAGTTCCCGGACAGGGGGCAATCAGCCCCAGCATTTT.

V usage is TRBV2 and J usage is TRBJ1-2; D remains ambiguous. The CDR3 length is 12 residues. Germline CDR1 reads SNHLY; CDR2 reads FYNNEI. V shed 6 bases and J shed 6 bases, with 11 bases lying between them. The CDR3 nucleotides read TGTGCCAGCAGCTTGACGAAGGATGGCTACACCTTC. This sequence encodes CASSLTKDGYTF.

V usage is TRBV20-1 and J usage is TRBJ1-5; 7 nucleotides line up with TRBD1. V trimming: 6 bases; J trimming: 4 bases; junction bases outside the gene matches: 18. The CDR3 runs 17 residues. Per the germline V gene, CDR1 is DFQATT and CDR2 is SNEGSKA (reference sequence). The CDR3 coding sequence is TGCAGTGCCATAAGGCAAGGGGGCTTTTTAAGTAATCAGCCCCAGCATTTT. It is translated as CSAIRQGGFLSNQPQHF.

The V and J genes are TRBV12-3 or TRBV12-4 and TRBJ1-3; D uncertain. The CDR3 loop spans 12 amino acids. Trimming removed 5 bases from V and 6 bases from J, with 8 bases in between. CDR3 amino acids: CASSPLQNTIYF. CDR3 DNA sequence: TGTGCCAGCAGTCCGTTACAAAACACCATATATTTT.

The rearrangement uses TRBV27 and TRBJ1-2; D ambiguous. V was pared by 6 bases and J by 0 bases, with 11 bases between. CDR1 is MNHEY, CDR2 SMNVEV, per germline (reference sequence). The CDR3 spans 14 residues. CDR3 protein: CASRGSTANYGYTF. CDR3 nucleotides: TGTGCCAGCAGAGGGTCTACGGCTAACTATGGCTACACCTTC.

The J gene is TRBJ2-2, the V gene TRBV9; no firm D call. From germline, CDR1 is SGDLS and CDR2 YYNGEE. Trimming pared 3 bases from V and 6 bases from J, leaving 9 bases between. The CDR3 is 13 amino acids. The CDR3: CASSARFAGELFF. CDR3 in DNA: TGTGCCAGCAGCGCCCGATTTGCCGGGGAGCTGTTTTTT.

In this sample, this clonotype is medium-sized. The chain has TRBV11-3 and TRBJ1-1; perhaps TRBD1 as D (5 bases). The V gene's germline CDR1 is SGHNT and CDR2 YENEEA. Trimming cost V 5 bases and J 5 bases, with 12 bases left between them. This CDR3 is 13 amino acids long. CDR3: CASSRRGGTEAFF. The CDR3 nucleotides read TGTGCCAGCAGCCGCCGGGGGGGGACTGAAGCTTTCTTT.

This chain links TRBV7-9 with TRBJ1-5; 9 positions match TRBD1. V gave up 4 bases and J gave up 0 bases; unmatched junction bases: 7. The length of the CDR3 is 17 residues. CDR1 and CDR2 (germline): SEHNR, FQNEAQ (reference sequence). CDR3 DNA sequence: TGTGCCAGCAGCTCGTCCCGGGACAGGGTTAGCAATCAGCCCCAGCATTTT. Its protein is CASSSSRDRVSNQPQHF.